This TCR beta chain is drawn from a study of blood T cell repertoires in COVID-19. Overall study context: The cDNA or gDNA used as material had been derived from T cells, B-cell-depleted T cells, or PBMCs.

V was cut by 1 base and J by 4 bases, with 10 bases left in between. Germline-derived CDR1 and CDR2 are MNHEY and SMNVEV (reference sequence). The CDR3 sequence is 14 residues long. Authors' processing steps: Reference gene primer amplification gave estimated nucleated cell counts. Sequenced by immunoSEQ multiplex PCR; TCRdb stores in-frame clones only, minus some. V, J and clone size were drawn from that table, and D and trimming were deduced from the DNA. The sample records roughly 200,000 clones, around 87% being singletons. This TCR derives from a man aged 50 to 59 with acute or convalescent COVID-19. The sequenced material came from peripheral blood. The V gene is TRBV27, the J gene TRBJ2-5, with D tentatively TRBD1 (6 bases). In DNA form, the CDR3 reads TGTGCCAGCAGTTTATTGGGGGCACGAGAGACCCAGTACTTC. Protein: CASSLLGARETQYF.